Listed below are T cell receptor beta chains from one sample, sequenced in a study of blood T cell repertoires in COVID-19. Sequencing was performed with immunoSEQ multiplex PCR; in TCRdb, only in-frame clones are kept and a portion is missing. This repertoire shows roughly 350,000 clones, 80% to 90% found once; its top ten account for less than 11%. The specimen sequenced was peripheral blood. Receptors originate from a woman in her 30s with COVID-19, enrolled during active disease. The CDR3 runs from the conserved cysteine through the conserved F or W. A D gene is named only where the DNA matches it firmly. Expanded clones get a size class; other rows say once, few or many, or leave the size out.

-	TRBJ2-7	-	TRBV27	TGTGCCAGCAGTACCTACCCCTCTTTGGAGCAGTACTTC	CASSTYPSLEQYF
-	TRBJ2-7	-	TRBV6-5	TGTGCCAGCACTCCGACTAGAACAAACTACGAGCAGTACTTC	CASTPTRTNYEQYF
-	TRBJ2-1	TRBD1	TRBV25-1	TGTGCCAGCAGCGTCAGGGGGCTCTCCTACAATGAGCAGTTCTTC	CASSVRGLSYNEQFF
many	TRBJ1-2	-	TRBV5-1	TGCGCCAGCAGCGACCAGGCGGCTGTAGGGAGTAGCTATGGCTACACCTTC	CASSDQAAVGSSYGYTF
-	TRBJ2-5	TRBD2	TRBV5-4	TGTGCCAGCAACATTCAAGCGGGAGGTAAAGAGACCCAGTACTTC	CASNIQAGGKETQYF
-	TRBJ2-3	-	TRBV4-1	TGCGCCAGCAGCCAAGTAGCAGGGGTTCTCACAGATACGCAGTATTTT	CASSQVAGVLTDTQYF
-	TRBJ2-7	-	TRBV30	TGTGCCTGGGGACGGCAGGGTGTAGCCTACGAGCAGTACTTC	CAWGRQGVAYEQYF
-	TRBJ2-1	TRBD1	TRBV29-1	TGCAGCGCCGGACAGGGATATGAGCAGTTCTTC	CSAGQGYEQFF
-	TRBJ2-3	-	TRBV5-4	TGTGCCAGCAGCTTGGCTTTGGGCCCTGTAACAGATACGCAGTATTTT	CASSLALGPVTDTQYF
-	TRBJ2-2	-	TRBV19	TGTGCCAGTGGAGGTGGGGGGATCTACACCGGGGAGCTGTTTTTT	CASGGGGIYTGELFF
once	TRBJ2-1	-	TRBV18	TGTGCCAGCTCACAGGAAGACTTATACGAGCAGTTCTTC	CASSQEDLYEQFF
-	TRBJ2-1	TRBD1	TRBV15	TGTGCCACCAGCTCCCGGACAGGGTACAATGAGCAGTTCTTC	CATSSRTGYNEQFF
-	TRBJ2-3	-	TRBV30	TGTGCCTGGACCTCTGGACAGCGCACAGATACGCAGTATTTT	CAWTSGQRTDTQYF
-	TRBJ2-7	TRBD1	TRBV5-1	TGCGCCAGCAGCTGGGACCCGCGACAGGGAACCTCCAACGAGCAGTACTTC	CASSWDPRQGTSNEQYF
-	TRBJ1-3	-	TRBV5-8	TGTGCCAGCAGCAGAGTAAGCTCTGGAAACACCATATATTTT	CASSRVSSGNTIYF
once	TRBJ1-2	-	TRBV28	TGTGCCAGCAGTTTACGACAGGTCTACTATGGCTACACCTTC	CASSLRQVYYGYTF
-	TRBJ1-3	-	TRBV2	TGTGCCAGCAGTGAAATCGGGGGCTCTGGAAACACCATATATTTT	CASSEIGGSGNTIYF
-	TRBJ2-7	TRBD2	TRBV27	TGTGCCAGCAGGGCAGCGGGAGGGATCTACGAGCAGTACTTC	CASRAAGGIYEQYF
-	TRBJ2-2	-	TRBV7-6	TGTGCCAGCAGCCACGAGAGTTCGAGGACCGGGGAGCTGTTTTTT	CASSHESSRTGELFF
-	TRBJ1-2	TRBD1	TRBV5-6	TGTGCCAGCAGACCAACAGGGGAAGGCTACACCTTC	CASRPTGEGYTF
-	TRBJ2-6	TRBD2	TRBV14	TGTGCCAGCAGCCAAGATACGCCTAGCGGGAGCCTTTCCTCTGGGGCCAACGTCCTGACTTTC	CASSQDTPSGSLSSGANVLTF
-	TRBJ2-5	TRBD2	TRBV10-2	TGCGCCAGCAGTGGACTAGCTATCGGGGAGACCCAGTACTTC	CASSGLAIGETQYF
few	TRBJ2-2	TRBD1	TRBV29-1	TGCAGCGTTGAAGGACAGGGGGGAACCGGGGAGCTGTTTTTT	CSVEGQGGTGELFF
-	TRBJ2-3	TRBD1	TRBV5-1	TGCGCCAGCACCAGGGACAGAATCACAGATACGCAGTATTTT	CASTRDRITDTQYF
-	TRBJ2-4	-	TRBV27	TGTGCCAGTAAACAGGCCTTAGCCAAAAACATTCAGTACTTC	CASKQALAKNIQYF
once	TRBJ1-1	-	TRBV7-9	TGTGCCAGCAGCCCGAAAGGGGGCACTGAAGCTTTCTTT	CASSPKGGTEAFF
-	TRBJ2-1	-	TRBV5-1	TGCGCCAGTACCAGGGGTGAGCAGTTCTTC	CASTRGEQFF
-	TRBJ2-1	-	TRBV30	TGTGCCTGGAGTGCAAAACAATTAACCTACAATGAGCAGTTCTTC	CAWSAKQLTYNEQFF
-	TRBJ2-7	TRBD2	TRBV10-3	TGTGCCATCAATGGACTAGCGGGGGAGCAGTACTTC	CAINGLAGEQYF
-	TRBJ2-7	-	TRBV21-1	TGTGCCAGCAGCAAAGGACAGGGAACTTACGAGCAGTACTTC	CASSKGQGTYEQYF
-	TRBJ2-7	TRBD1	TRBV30	TGTGCCTGGAGCCTGAAACCGGGACAGGGGGGCTACGAGCAGTACTTC	CAWSLKPGQGGYEQYF
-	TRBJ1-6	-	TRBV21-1	TGTGCCAGCAGCAAGAGGAATTCACCCCTCCACTTT	CASSKRNSPLHF
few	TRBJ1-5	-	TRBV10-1	TGCGCCAGCAGTGCTGACAACAATCAGCCCCAGCATTTT	CASSADNNQPQHF
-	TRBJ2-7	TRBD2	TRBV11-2	TGTGCCAGCAGCCCGGGACTAGCAAAATTCTACGAGCAGTACTTC	CASSPGLAKFYEQYF
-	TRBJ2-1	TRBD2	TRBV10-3	TGTGCCATCAGTGAGTATAGCGGGAGGACCGGAATAGAGCAGTTCTTC	CAISEYSGRTGIEQFF
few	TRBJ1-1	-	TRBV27	TGTGCCAGCAGTTCTTACACTGAAGCTTTCTTT	CASSSYTEAFF
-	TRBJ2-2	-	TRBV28	TGTGCCAGCAGCACAACAGGGTACACCGGGGAGCTGTTTTTT	CASSTTGYTGELFF
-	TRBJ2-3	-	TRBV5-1	TGCGCCAGCAGCTTGAAGGGGGAGGATACGCAGTATTTT	CASSLKGEDTQYF
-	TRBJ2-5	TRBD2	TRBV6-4	TGTGCCAGCAGTGCTGAAGCGGGAAAAGGAGAGACCCAGTACTTC	CASSAEAGKGETQYF
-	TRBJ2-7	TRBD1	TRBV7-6	TGTGCCAGCAGCACAGGGGGCGCGGGAGAGCAGTACTTC	CASSTGGAGEQYF
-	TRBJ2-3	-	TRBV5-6	TGTGCCAGCAGCACGCGGCTGTCCTCTAGCACAGATACGCAGTATTTT	CASSTRLSSSTDTQYF
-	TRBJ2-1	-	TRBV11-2	TGTGCCAGCAGCTTAGCGGAGAGCTCCTACAATGAGCAGTTCTTC	CASSLAESSYNEQFF
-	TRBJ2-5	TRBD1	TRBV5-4	TGTGCCAGCACCATGGACAGGGGGCAAGGTGGGGAGACCCAGTACTTC	CASTMDRGQGGETQYF
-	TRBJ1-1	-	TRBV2	TGTGCCAGCAGGAAACAGCGGGACACTGAAGCTTTCTTT	CASRKQRDTEAFF
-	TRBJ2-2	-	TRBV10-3	TGTGCCATCAGTGAGAATCAAGGAGGGGCCGGGGAGCTGTTTTTT	CAISENQGGAGELFF
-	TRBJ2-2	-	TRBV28	TGTGCCAGCAGTCTGGGACAGAACACCGGGGAGCTGTTTTTT	CASSLGQNTGELFF
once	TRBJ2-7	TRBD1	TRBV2	TGTGCCAGCACCAGGACAGGGAATTACGAGCAGTACTTC	CASTRTGNYEQYF
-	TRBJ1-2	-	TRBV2	TGTGCCAGCAGTGGAGTTCGGGATGGCTACACCTTC	CASSGVRDGYTF
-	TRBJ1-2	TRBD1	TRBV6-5	TGTGCCAGCAGTTACCGACAGGGGGCCTATGGCTACACCTTC	CASSYRQGAYGYTF
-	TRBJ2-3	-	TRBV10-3	TGTGCCATCAGTGTACAGGGGGGGACAGATACGCAGTATTTT	CAISVQGGTDTQYF
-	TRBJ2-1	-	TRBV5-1	TGCGCCAGCAGCTTCGTGCCTCGAGACTCCGCTGGCAATGAGCAGTTCTTC	CASSFVPRDSAGNEQFF
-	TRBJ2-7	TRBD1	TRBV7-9	TGTGCCAGCACCACCTCGGGACAGGGGCTTTACGAGCAGTACTTC	CASTTSGQGLYEQYF
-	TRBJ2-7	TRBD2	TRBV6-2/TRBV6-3	TGTGCCAGCAGTAGCCCGGGACTAGCCTCCGAGCAGTACTTC	CASSSPGLASEQYF
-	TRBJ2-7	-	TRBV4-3	TGCGCCAGCAGCCAAGTTGGAGGGGACGAGCAGTACTTC	CASSQVGGDEQYF
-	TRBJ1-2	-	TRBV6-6	TGTGCCAGCAGTTACTCGGCCCGACAGGCAGGCTATGGCTACACCTTC	CASSYSARQAGYGYTF
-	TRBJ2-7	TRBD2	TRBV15	TGTGCCACCAGCAGATTAACGGGACTAGCGGGAGTCGACGAGCAGTACTTC	CATSRLTGLAGVDEQYF
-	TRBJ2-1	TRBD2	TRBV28	TGTGCCAGCAGTAAGACTAGCGGGATGGGGCACAATGAGCAGTTCTTC	CASSKTSGMGHNEQFF
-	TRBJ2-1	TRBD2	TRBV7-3	TGTGCCAGCAGCAACGGACTAGCCTACAATGAGCAGTTCTTC	CASSNGLAYNEQFF
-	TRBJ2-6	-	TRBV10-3	TGTGCCATCAGTGAGTTGTGGACTCGCGCCTCTGGGGCCAACGTCCTGACTTTC	CAISELWTRASGANVLTF